This record covers a single T cell receptor (beta chain). CDR1 and CDR2 (germline): SGHRS, YFSETQ. The CDR3 is 17 residues long. The V and J ends lost 4 bases and 1 base, in that order; junction bases with no gene match: 11. The data originate from a study of T cell responses to AZD1222 COVID-19 vaccine. Data came from immunoSEQ multiplex PCR; TCRdb stores just in-frame clones and leaves some out. Of 150,000 to 160,000 clones listed, roughly nine tenths are singletons. This clonotype originated in an adult who had recovered from COVID-19. The chain joins TRBV5-1 to TRBJ1-5; 7 bases fit TRBD1. The source was peripheral blood, collected after recovery from COVID-19. The CDR3, as DNA: TGCGCCAGCAGCCCGGTTCCCCCGACAGGGAGCAATCAGCCCCAGCATTTT. Amino acid sequence: CASSPVPPTGSNQPQHF.